This is a list of T cell receptor beta chains from one sample in a study of blood T cell repertoires in COVID-19. Assay: immunoSEQ multiplex PCR; the TCRdb copy retains only in-frame clones and omits some. This table has 150,000 to 190,000 clones, more than 75% appearing once. Sequencing was carried out using peripheral blood. These receptors all come from a woman in her fifties or sixties with COVID-19, enrolled during active disease. CDR3s leave out the opening cysteine and the closing phenylalanine or tryptophan. Only part of the rows carry a size: once, few, many, or a class if the clone is expanded.

abundance: -; j_gene: TRBJ1-2; v_gene: TRBV28; CDR3aa: ASNSLLEGYT
abundance: -; j_gene: TRBJ1-1; v_gene: TRBV3-1/TRBV3-2; CDR3aa: ASSPRTGNTEAF
abundance: once; j_gene: TRBJ2-7; v_gene: TRBV6-5; CDR3aa: ASTGTGGLYEQY
abundance: -; j_gene: TRBJ1-3; v_gene: TRBV5-4; CDR3aa: ASSSDPDRNTIY
abundance: -; j_gene: TRBJ1-2; v_gene: TRBV30; CDR3aa: AWRTPGQGANYGYT
abundance: few; j_gene: TRBJ2-7; v_gene: TRBV27; CDR3aa: ASSLQEGSYEQY
abundance: -; j_gene: TRBJ2-5; v_gene: TRBV10-3; CDR3aa: AISEERGETQY
abundance: -; j_gene: TRBJ1-3; v_gene: TRBV14; CDR3aa: ASSLKAGVLGGNTIY
abundance: once; j_gene: TRBJ1-2; v_gene: TRBV5-1; CDR3aa: ASSLTDYGYT
abundance: -; j_gene: TRBJ1-1; v_gene: TRBV30; CDR3aa: AWSVDRGTEAF
abundance: -; j_gene: TRBJ1-4; v_gene: TRBV5-6; CDR3aa: ASSRIPGADEKLF
abundance: -; j_gene: TRBJ1-1; v_gene: TRBV10-2; CDR3aa: ASSEARARVTEAF
abundance: -; j_gene: TRBJ1-2; v_gene: TRBV6-1; CDR3aa: ASSEGGRGYGYT
abundance: -; j_gene: TRBJ1-4; v_gene: TRBV25-1; CDR3aa: ASSESPGGKEKLF
abundance: few; j_gene: TRBJ1-3; v_gene: TRBV3-1/TRBV3-2; CDR3aa: ASSRQGFGNTIY
abundance: -; j_gene: TRBJ1-2; v_gene: TRBV10-1; CDR3aa: ASSETGTPIGGYT
abundance: -; j_gene: TRBJ2-5; v_gene: TRBV5-1; CDR3aa: ASSYSGGRETQY
abundance: once; j_gene: TRBJ2-5; v_gene: TRBV9; CDR3aa: ASSTRGETQY
abundance: -; j_gene: TRBJ1-1; v_gene: TRBV6-5; CDR3aa: ASQGDSKAF
abundance: -; j_gene: TRBJ1-5; v_gene: TRBV6-4; CDR3aa: ASRRTGASNQPQH
abundance: once; j_gene: TRBJ2-1; v_gene: TRBV7-9; CDR3aa: ASSLFSYNEQF
abundance: -; j_gene: TRBJ1-1; v_gene: TRBV3-1/TRBV3-2; CDR3aa: ASSPQKNTEAF
abundance: -; j_gene: TRBJ1-1; v_gene: TRBV9; CDR3aa: ASSASIRQNTEAF
abundance: -; j_gene: TRBJ1-1; v_gene: TRBV7-3; CDR3aa: ASSTGQADTEAF
abundance: -; j_gene: TRBJ2-5; v_gene: TRBV24-1; CDR3aa: ATSSTAGAEEAQY
abundance: -; j_gene: TRBJ2-3; v_gene: TRBV6-6; CDR3aa: ASSAQGDTDTQY
abundance: -; j_gene: TRBJ1-1; v_gene: TRBV5-1; CDR3aa: ASNPQSTGSGTEAF
abundance: -; j_gene: TRBJ2-7; v_gene: TRBV15; CDR3aa: ATSRERGSYEQY
abundance: medium-sized; j_gene: TRBJ1-6; v_gene: TRBV2; CDR3aa: ASSEQGLNSPLH
abundance: -; j_gene: TRBJ1-2; v_gene: TRBV5-4; CDR3aa: ASRTGDSYGYT
abundance: -; j_gene: TRBJ2-7; v_gene: TRBV7-9; CDR3aa: ASSLRDSRTYEQY
abundance: -; j_gene: TRBJ2-2; v_gene: TRBV5-4; CDR3aa: ASSLKGRRTGELF
abundance: -; j_gene: TRBJ1-6; v_gene: TRBV25-1; CDR3aa: ASSPDRVSSPLH
abundance: -; j_gene: TRBJ2-5; v_gene: TRBV24-1; CDR3aa: ATSDLRQYPETQY
abundance: few; j_gene: TRBJ1-5; v_gene: TRBV12-3/TRBV12-4; CDR3aa: ASSSSDQPQH
abundance: -; j_gene: TRBJ2-5; v_gene: TRBV5-6; CDR3aa: ASSWTAQETQY
abundance: -; j_gene: TRBJ2-6; v_gene: TRBV4-1; CDR3aa: ASSQGTTGSGANVLT
abundance: -; j_gene: TRBJ2-1; v_gene: TRBV27; CDR3aa: ASSLSTSGGNEQF
abundance: -; j_gene: TRBJ2-5; v_gene: TRBV2; CDR3aa: ASSESGTGGETQY
abundance: once; j_gene: TRBJ1-6; v_gene: TRBV6-5; CDR3aa: ASSIYNSPLH
abundance: -; j_gene: TRBJ2-3; v_gene: TRBV5-6; CDR3aa: ASSLGLASTDTQY
abundance: -; j_gene: TRBJ2-5; v_gene: TRBV2; CDR3aa: ASLRSGVAQY
abundance: -; j_gene: TRBJ1-1; v_gene: TRBV25-1; CDR3aa: ASQPATGFTEAF
abundance: -; j_gene: TRBJ2-3; v_gene: TRBV6-6; CDR3aa: ASSRGTSGRTSTDTQY
abundance: -; j_gene: TRBJ2-5; v_gene: TRBV9; CDR3aa: ASSLNNRGETQY
abundance: -; j_gene: TRBJ1-5; v_gene: TRBV5-4; CDR3aa: ASSIGTGNNQPQH
abundance: -; j_gene: TRBJ2-1; v_gene: TRBV3-1/TRBV3-2; CDR3aa: ASSQAGGKF
abundance: -; j_gene: TRBJ1-5; v_gene: TRBV24-1; CDR3aa: ATSDPGHLGPQH
abundance: -; j_gene: TRBJ1-2; v_gene: TRBV11-1; CDR3aa: ASSPEDRGYGYT
abundance: -; j_gene: TRBJ1-4; v_gene: TRBV6-1; CDR3aa: ASSAREGERAEKLF
abundance: -; j_gene: TRBJ2-1; v_gene: TRBV11-3; CDR3aa: ASSLDAGDHYNEQF
abundance: many; j_gene: TRBJ1-1; v_gene: TRBV9; CDR3aa: ASSPRGGQGNTEAF
abundance: -; j_gene: TRBJ1-5; v_gene: TRBV6-5; CDR3aa: ASTSDRASNQPQH
abundance: -; j_gene: TRBJ1-1; v_gene: TRBV10-3; CDR3aa: AISDRDTNVAF
abundance: -; j_gene: TRBJ1-3; v_gene: TRBV5-6; CDR3aa: ASSFSGFRSSGNTIY
abundance: -; j_gene: TRBJ2-1; v_gene: TRBV6-5; CDR3aa: ASKEVAGGIEQF